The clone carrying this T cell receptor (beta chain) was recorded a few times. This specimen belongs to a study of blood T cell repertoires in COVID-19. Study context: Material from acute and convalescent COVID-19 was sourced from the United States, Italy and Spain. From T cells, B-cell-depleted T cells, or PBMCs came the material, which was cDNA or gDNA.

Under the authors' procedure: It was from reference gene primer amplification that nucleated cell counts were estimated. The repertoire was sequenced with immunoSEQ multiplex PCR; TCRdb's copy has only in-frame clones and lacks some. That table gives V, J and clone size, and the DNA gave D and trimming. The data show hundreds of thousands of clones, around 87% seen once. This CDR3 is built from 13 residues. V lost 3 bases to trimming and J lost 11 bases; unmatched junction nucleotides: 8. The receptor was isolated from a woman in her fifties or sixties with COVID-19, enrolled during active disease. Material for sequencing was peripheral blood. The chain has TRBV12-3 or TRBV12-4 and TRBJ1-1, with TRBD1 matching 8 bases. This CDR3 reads CASSFGQGTGAFF. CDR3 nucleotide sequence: TGTGCCAGCAGTTTCGGACAGGGCACTGGTGCTTTCTTT.